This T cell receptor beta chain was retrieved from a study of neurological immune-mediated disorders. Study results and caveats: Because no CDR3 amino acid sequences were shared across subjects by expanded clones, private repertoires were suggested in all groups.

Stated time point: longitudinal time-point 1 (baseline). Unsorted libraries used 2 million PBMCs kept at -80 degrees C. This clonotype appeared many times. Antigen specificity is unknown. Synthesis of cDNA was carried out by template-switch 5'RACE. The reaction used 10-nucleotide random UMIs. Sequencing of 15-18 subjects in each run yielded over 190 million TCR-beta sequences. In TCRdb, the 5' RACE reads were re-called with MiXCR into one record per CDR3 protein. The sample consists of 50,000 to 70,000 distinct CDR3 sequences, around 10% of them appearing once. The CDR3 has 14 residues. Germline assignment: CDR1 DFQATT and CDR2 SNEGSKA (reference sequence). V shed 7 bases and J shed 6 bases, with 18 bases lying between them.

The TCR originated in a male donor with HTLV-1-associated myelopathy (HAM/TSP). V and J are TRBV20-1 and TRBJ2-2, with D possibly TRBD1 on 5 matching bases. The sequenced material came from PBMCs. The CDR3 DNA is TGCAGTGTCCCCTCAAGTAGGGGCCCCGGGGAGCTGTTTTTT. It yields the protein CSVPSSRGPGELFF.